Presented here are 28 T cell receptor beta chains from one specimen sequenced in a study of regulatory T cells in long-lasting Graves disease. Building of the TCR beta libraries involved iRepertoire HTBI primers and Arm-PCR of CDR3 regions. TCRdb re-derived calls from the multiplex PCR reads in MiXCR, one entry per CDR3 protein. The sample has 450,000 to 600,000 distinct CDR3 sequences, less than 15% seen once. The time point denotes: newly diagnosed GD, antithyroid drugs for less than 3 months. After RNA was extracted from PBMCs, the TCR library was made from it. These data were likewise used in another study, on T cells in Graves' hyperthyroidism and ophthalmopathy.

Specimen: peripheral blood mononuclear cells (PBMCs), collected at new diagnosis, from a patient treated with antithyroid drugs. The receptor source for this set is a man younger than 45 with Graves disease.

The chain carries TRBV20-1 and TRBJ2-2; D call uncertain. Germline CDR1 DFQATT, CDR2 SNEGSKA (reference sequence). This CDR3 spans 16 amino acids. The V gene lost 0 bases and the J gene lost 4 bases, with 15 bases spanning the gap. CDR3 nucleotides: TGCAGTGCTAGAGATTTTGCGGCGTCCGGCACCGGGGAGCTGTTTTTT. It specifies CSARDFAASGTGELFF.

This clonotype was seen many times. The chain recombines TRBV7-3 with TRBJ1-2, with 7 bases identical to TRBD1. The V gene end was trimmed by 5 bases and the J gene end by 5 bases; junction bases not matched to a gene: 11. This CDR3 is 15 amino acids long. CDR1 and CDR2 (germline): SGHTA, FQGTGA. The CDR3 region is CASSQTGQSYYGYTF. Here the CDR3 DNA reads TGTGCCAGCAGCCAGACGGGACAGAGTTATTATGGCTACACCTTC.

Comment on this clonotype: A much more abundant neighbour one base away suggests this may be a read error. This chain uses TRBV6-1 with TRBJ1-1; D remains unclear. Germline V gene data show CDR1 as MNHNS and CDR2 as SASEGT. This CDR3 has 14 amino acids. Between the trimmed V and J ends, which lost 11 bases and 0 bases, there was a span of 16 bases. The CDR3 here is CARYEQIMNTEAFF. The CDR3 DNA follows: TGTGCCCGCTACGAGCAGATCATGAACACTGAAGCTTTCTTT.

A few counts support this clonotype. The chain uses TRBV10-3 and TRBJ2-1, with D possibly being TRBD2 (7 bases). The length of the CDR3 is 16 residues. V was shortened by 2 bases and J by 1 base, with 12 bases between the two germline ends. Germline V gene data show CDR1 as ENHRY and CDR2 as SYGVKD. In nucleotides, the CDR3 is TGTGCCATCAGTGAGCAAGGGGGAGGGTCCTACAATGAGCAGTTCTTC. Amino acid sequence: CAISEQGGGSYNEQFF.

The J gene is TRBJ2-7, the V gene TRBV20-1; 13 bases are shared with TRBD2. This CDR3 comprises 14 residues. The V and J ends lost 3 bases and 5 bases, in that order; junction bases with no gene match: 4. Germline lookup yields CDR1 DFQATT and CDR2 SNEGSKA (reference sequence). The CDR3 nucleotides read TGCAGTGCTAGTTGGACTAGCGGGAGCCACGAGCAGTACTTC. This translates into CSASWTSGSHEQYF.

This clonotype was recorded many times. The chain combines TRBV7-9 with TRBJ2-1, with 7 positions matching TRBD1. V lost 5 bases and J lost 4; bases outside the gene matches: 14. Germline lookup yields CDR1 SEHNR and CDR2 FQNEAQ (reference sequence). The length of the CDR3 is 17 residues. In nucleotides, the CDR3 is TGTGCCAGCAGCCGGAACCAGACAGGGTGGCTGTACAATGAGCAGTTCTTC. Its protein product is CASSRNQTGWLYNEQFF. The full variable domain, rest sourced from reference TRBV7-9 and TRBJ2-1, is DTGVSQNPRHKITKRGQNVTFRCDPISEHNRLYWYRQTLGQGPEFLTYFQNEAQLEKSRLLSDRFSAERPKGSFSTLEIQRTEQGDSAMYLCASSRNQTGWLYNEQFFGPGTRLTVL.

The sample holds many counts of this clonotype. The DNA of the CDR3 is TGTGCCAGCAGCTTCGGACTAGCGGGAAGCAGCCCCTACAATGAGCAGTTCTTC. It is translated as CASSFGLAGSSPYNEQFF. The chain carries TRBV7-9 and TRBJ2-1; 12 nucleotides align to TRBD2. This CDR3 spans 18 amino acids. V shed 3 bases, J shed 2 bases, and the junction held 8 bases outside the gene matches. Per germline, CDR1 SEHNR and CDR2 FQNEAQ (reference sequence).

There are many counts of this clonotype. The J gene is TRBJ2-7, the V gene TRBV7-8, with D tentatively TRBD1 (6 bases). Germline V gives CDR1 SGHVS, CDR2 FQNEAQ. The CDR3 covers 15 residues. The V end lost 2 bases, the J end lost 6 bases, and 17 bases lay between the germline ends. DNA for the CDR3: TGTGCCAGCAGCTTACACACTCAGGGGTCAGGCGAGCAGTACTTC. Amino acids: CASSLHTQGSGEQYF.

The rearrangement links TRBV20-1 to TRBJ2-7; the D gene is possibly TRBD1 (6 bases). The CDR3 has 13 residues. CDR1 and CDR2 from the germline V gene are DFQATT and SNEGSKA (reference sequence). Trimming took off 3 bases at V and 3 bases at J, with 12 bases between the two ends. CDR3: CSASEGENYEQYF. The CDR3 DNA reads as TGCAGTGCTAGTGAGGGGGAAAACTACGAGCAGTACTTC.

There are many counts of this clonotype. V usage is TRBV29-1 and J usage is TRBJ2-7, with D perhaps matching TRBD1 or TRBD2 (5 bases each). The CDR3 is made up of 12 amino acids. Trimming removed 7 bases at V and 2 bases at J, with 12 bases between. The V gene's germline CDR1 is SQVTM and CDR2 ANQGSEA. As DNA, the CDR3 is TGCAGCGCCTGGGACGGAACCTACGAGCAGTACTTC. Its translation is CSAWDGTYEQYF.

This clonotype was detected only a few times. This rearrangement joins TRBV4-2 to TRBJ2-1, with D perhaps matching TRBD1 (6 bases). Germline-derived CDR1 and CDR2 are LGHNA and YNFKEQ. The CDR3 totals 15 residues. Trimming stripped 5 bases from V and 4 bases from J, with 15 bases between. The CDR3 DNA sequence: TGTGCCAGCAGCGCCCCGGGACACCATTACAATGAGCAGTTCTTC. Amino acid sequence: CASSAPGHHYNEQFF.

Worth noting for this clonotype: At one end the junction does not follow the germline gene, possibly because of a read error. The J gene is TRBJ1-4, the V gene TRBV7-8; D remains ambiguous. Germline lookup yields CDR1 SGHVS and CDR2 FQNEAQ. This CDR3 has 14 amino acids. The CDR3 spells CAGSQPAVNEKLFF. As DNA, the CDR3 is TGTGCCGGCAGCCAACCCGCAGTTAATGAAAAACTGTTTTTT.

The chain links TRBV2 to TRBJ2-2, with TRBD2 matching 12 bases. Germline V gives CDR1 SNHLY, CDR2 FYNNEI. V was pared by 6 bases and J by 4 bases, with 3 bases of the junction left unmatched. The CDR3 sequence is 15 residues long. CDR3 nucleotides: TGTGCCAGCAGACCACTAGCGGGAGGCACCGGGGAGCTGTTTTTT. Its translation: CASRPLAGGTGELFF.

The chain is built from TRBV7-6 and TRBJ2-7, with D tentatively TRBD2 (5 bases). The V gene's germline CDR1 is SGHVS and CDR2 FNYEAQ. The germline V and J ends were trimmed by 1 base and 3 bases, with 13 bases remaining between them. This CDR3 has 15 amino acids. The CDR3 DNA reads as TGTGCCAGCAGCTTAGGGTATAGCGCGGGCTACGAGCAGTACTTC. This encodes CASSLGYSAGYEQYF. Using reference TRBV7-6 and TRBJ2-7 for the parts outside the CDR3, the full variable domain is GAGVSQSPRYKVTKRGQDVALRCDPISGHVSLYWYRQALGQGPEFLTYFNYEAQQDKSGLPNDRFSAERPEGSISTLTIQRTEQRDSAMYRCASSLGYSAGYEQYFGPGTRLTVT.

This clonotype was counted many times. The gene calls are TRBV6-1 and TRBJ2-1; possibly TRBD1 for D (6 bases). The V and J ends lost 6 bases and 3 bases respectively, with 12 bases between them. This CDR3 has 14 amino acids. The germline gives CDR1 MNHNS, CDR2 SASEGT. CDR3 in DNA: TGTGCCAGCAGCCGTAGGGGGTACTACAATGAGCAGTTCTTC. Translating gives CASSRRGYYNEQFF.

This clonotype was picked up many times. The chain carries TRBV6-2 or TRBV6-3 and TRBJ1-2; D ambiguous. The CDR3 totals 14 residues. The V and J ends lost 5 bases and 8 bases respectively, with 18 bases between them. Per the germline V gene, CDR1 is MNHEY and CDR2 is SVGEGT. CDR3 region: CASSGLAGPEGYTF. The DNA for the CDR3 is TGTGCCAGCAGTGGACTGGCCGGACCAGAAGGCTACACCTTC.

Many counts were recorded for this clonotype. This chain links TRBV2 with TRBJ2-7; 8 bases line up with TRBD2. The ends lost 6 bases at V and 7 bases at J; junction bases unmatched: 11. CDR3 size: 14 residues. Germline CDR1 reads SNHLY; CDR2 reads FYNNEI. In nucleotides, the CDR3 is TGTGCCAGCAGATTCGGAGCGGGAGTGAAAGAGCAGTACTTC. Protein: CASRFGAGVKEQYF.

J is TRBJ2-2 and V is TRBV24-1; D ambiguous. V gave up 1 base and J gave up 5 bases, with 16 bases separating them. The CDR3 is 17 amino acids. Germline loops: CDR1 KGHDR, CDR2 SFDVKD. The CDR3 sequence: CATSDFRPTGMTGELFF. The CDR3, as DNA: TGTGCCACCAGTGATTTCCGGCCTACTGGGATGACCGGGGAGCTGTTTTTT.

As for this clonotype: A much more abundant neighbour one base away suggests this may be a read error. Since the CDR3 does not end with the conserved phenylalanine or tryptophan, this likely comes from a read error. The genes are TRBV9 and TRBJ1-2, with D uncertain. Trimming left V 0 bases short and J 5 bases short, with 11 bases between. The CDR3 contains 14 residues. Germline CDR1 is SGDLS and CDR2 is YYNGEE. The CDR3 is CASSVGGGTYGYTV. The CDR3 bases are TGTGCCAGCAGCGTAGGGGGAGGAACTTATGGCTACACCGTC.

This clonotype was observed at least ten times. The rearrangement links TRBV12-3 or TRBV12-4 to TRBJ1-5; D perhaps matches TRBD1 (6 bases). This CDR3 comprises 19 residues. Trimming left V 1 base short and J 1 base short, with 20 bases between. The CDR3 reads CASSLGRQDWGISNQPQHF. CDR3 DNA: TGTGCCAGCAGTTTAGGTCGACAGGATTGGGGAATAAGCAATCAGCCCCAGCATTTT.

This clonotype occurred a few times. The V gene is TRBV5-1, the J gene TRBJ2-5; 10 bases match TRBD2. CDR1 and CDR2 (germline): SGHRS, YFSETQ. The CDR3 has 15 residues. V dropped 6 bases and J dropped 4; count of bases not matched to a gene: 9. The CDR3 DNA is TGCGCCAGCAACCCTCTAGCGGGAGCTCCAGAGACCCAGTACTTC. This translates into CASNPLAGAPETQYF.

This clonotype was counted many times. In DNA, the CDR3 is TGCAGCGCACTCCTTGGCGGGAGGACAGATACGCAGTATTTT. Translated, it gives CSALLGGRTDTQYF. The gene calls are TRBV20-1 and TRBJ2-3; 8 bases agree with TRBD2. This CDR3 contains 14 residues. Germline values: CDR1 DFQATT, CDR2 SNEGSKA (reference sequence).

The table lists this clonotype with many counts. This chain links TRBV29-1 with TRBJ2-7; D is unclear. CDR1 is SQVTM, CDR2 ANQGSEA, per germline. The length of the CDR3 is 12 residues. The V end lost 0 bases, the J end lost 3 bases, and 6 bases lay between the germline ends. Here the CDR3 reads CSVEDTNYEQYF. CDR3 DNA: TGCAGCGTTGAAGACACGAACTACGAGCAGTACTTC.

Of note for this clonotype: This sequence may be a read error, since a much larger clone differs from it by one base. The chain is built from TRBV2 and TRBJ1-1; TRBD1 agrees at 7 bases. Per the germline V gene, CDR1 is SNHLY and CDR2 is FYNNEI. With V trimmed by 11 bases and J by 0 bases, 9 bases remained unmatched. The CDR3 is made up of 14 amino acids. The CDR3 region has the DNA TGTGCCGGCCAAGAAGGGGGCATGAACACTGAAGCTTTCTTT. This gives the protein CAGQEGGMNTEAFF.

This clonotype appeared a few times. The chain uses TRBV5-6 and TRBJ1-4; D unclear. Germline loops: CDR1 SGHDT, CDR2 YYEEEE. The V end lost 6 bases, the J end lost 7 bases, and 19 bases lay between the germline ends. This CDR3 has 15 amino acids. CDR3: CASNLGSGSGEKLFF. The CDR3 bases are TGTGCCAGCAACCTTGGCTCGGGTAGTGGTGAAAAACTGTTTTTT.

This clonotype was seen more than once but under ten times. The chain recombines TRBV25-1 with TRBJ2-7; TRBD2 is a possible D gene (6 bases). Germline loops: CDR1 MGHDK, CDR2 SYGVNS. Deletions cut 6 bases from V and 1 base from J, with 13 bases between. The CDR3 length is 14 residues. As DNA, the CDR3 is TGTGCCAGCAGGGGAGCTAGCGCTTCCTACGAGCAGTACTTC. Translation: CASRGASASYEQYF.

This clonotype came up many times. The rearrangement links TRBV19 to TRBJ2-5; possible D gene TRBD2, 6 bases. Trimming shortened V by 5 bases and J by 2 bases, and 9 bases separated the two germline ends. The V gene's germline CDR1 is LNHDA and CDR2 SQIVND (reference sequence). This CDR3 is built from 13 residues. The CDR3 loop reads CASSDGSQETQYF. In DNA, the CDR3 is TGTGCCAGTAGTGACGGGAGTCAAGAGACCCAGTACTTC.

This clonotype came up many times. The V and J genes are TRBV18 and TRBJ1-4; possibly TRBD1 for D (5 bases). V dropped 3 bases and J dropped 14 bases, with 10 bases sitting between them. CDR1 is KGHSH and CDR2 is LQKENI in the germline V gene. The CDR3 sequence is 11 residues long. The CDR3 nucleotides read TGTGCCAGCTCACCGGGAGGGGTGCTGTTTTTT. Its translation: CASSPGGVLFF.